The 24 T cell receptor beta chains below all came from one sample that was sequenced in a study of blood T cell repertoires in COVID-19. The data were produced by immunoSEQ multiplex PCR, yet TCRdb's version contains in-frame clones alone and is incomplete. The data show some 40,000 clones, around four fifths seen once. What was sequenced was peripheral blood. The receptors come from a man between 65 and 79 years old with acute or convalescent COVID-19.

The gene calls are TRBV24-1 and TRBJ1-4; D unresolved. The CDR3 sequence is 14 residues long. Germline V CDR1 and CDR2: KGHDR, SFDVKD. Trimming took off 3 bases at V and 5 bases at J, with 9 bases between the two ends. The CDR3 sequence: CATSDGGVNEKLFF. The CDR3 DNA follows: TGTGCCACCAGTGATGGCGGGGTAAATGAAAAACTGTTTTTT.

CDR3: CSASVSGRRNTGELFF. DNA for the CDR3: TGCAGTGCTAGTGTTAGCGGGCGACGGAACACCGGGGAGCTGTTTTTT. V usage is TRBV20-1 and J usage is TRBJ2-2; 7 bases agree with TRBD2. Germline CDR1 DFQATT, CDR2 SNEGSKA (reference sequence). V lost 3 bases to trimming and J lost 1 base; unmatched junction nucleotides: 8. The CDR3 consists of 16 residues.

In its sample, this clone was seen a few times. The chain couples TRBV4-2 to TRBJ2-2; 7 nucleotides match TRBD1. Losses at the gene ends were 0 bases for V and 1 base for J; bases not matched to a gene: 2. The germline CDR1 and CDR2 sequences are LGHNA and YNFKEQ. The CDR3 covers 16 residues. CDR3 sequence: CASSQDRTGNTGELFF. Written as DNA, the CDR3 is TGTGCCAGCAGCCAAGATCGGACAGGGAACACCGGGGAGCTGTTTTTT.

This clone was seen more than once but under ten times. The genes are TRBV12-1 and TRBJ1-6; TRBD1, as called in the table, went unchecked against the DNA. TRBV12-1 is a recognized pseudogene. The CDR3 is made up of 16 amino acids. Written as DNA, the CDR3 is TGTGCCAGCAGCGAGGTGGGTGGGGCGGATTATTCACCCCTCCACTTT. The encoded protein is CASSEVGGADYSPLHF.

The chain is built from TRBV7-6 and TRBJ2-3, with D possibly being TRBD2 (6 bases). Germline V gives CDR1 SGHVS, CDR2 FNYEAQ. Trimming pared 0 bases from V and 2 bases from J, leaving 9 bases between. CDR3 length: 15 residues. The DNA for the CDR3 is TGTGCCAGCAGCTTAGCGGGGGGTTACACAGATACGCAGTATTTT. This gives the protein CASSLAGGYTDTQYF.

The chain employs TRBV18 and TRBJ2-4; the D gene is possibly TRBD1 (6 bases). Per germline, CDR1 KGHSH and CDR2 LQKENI. This CDR3 comprises 16 residues. The V end lost 2 bases, the J end lost 1 base, and 12 bases lay between the germline ends. CDR3 protein: CASSPSEGVAKNIQYF. The DNA for the CDR3 is TGTGCCAGCTCACCATCTGAGGGGGTGGCCAAAAACATTCAGTACTTC.

Only one count was recorded for this clone. The rearrangement uses TRBV28 and TRBJ1-3, with D maybe TRBD1 (5 bases). Per germline, CDR1 MDHEN and CDR2 SYDVKM. Trimming stripped 3 bases from V and 5 bases from J, with 11 bases between. The CDR3 totals 14 residues. CDR3 sequence: CASSFRAGRNTIYF. CDR3 bases: TGTGCCAGCAGTTTTAGGGCAGGGCGAAACACCATATATTTT.

V usage is TRBV28 and J usage is TRBJ1-5; maybe TRBD1 (6 bases). The germline V and J ends were trimmed by 6 bases and 7 bases, with 16 bases remaining between them. Germline V gene sequence: CDR1 MDHEN, CDR2 SYDVKM. This CDR3 region has 14 residues. The CDR3 sequence: CASRASQGRQPQHF. The CDR3 nucleotides are TGTGCCAGCAGAGCTTCACAGGGTCGGCAGCCCCAGCATTTT.

The J gene is TRBJ2-1, the V gene TRBV6-2 or TRBV6-3; 14 nucleotides line up with TRBD2. With V trimmed by 6 bases and J by 2 bases, 6 bases remained unmatched. The CDR3 totals 17 residues. From germline, CDR1 is MNHEY and CDR2 SVGEGT. The chain's CDR3 is CASSRTSGRLAYNEQFF. The CDR3 DNA reads TGTGCCAGCAGCAGGACTAGCGGGAGGCTAGCCTACAATGAGCAGTTCTTC.

The chain links TRBV28 to TRBJ1-5; 7 bases are shared with TRBD1. Germline values: CDR1 MDHEN, CDR2 SYDVKM. V lost 6 bases to trimming and J lost 5 bases; unmatched junction nucleotides: 19. There are 18 residues in the CDR3. In DNA, the CDR3 is TGTGCCAGCAGCCCCCAACAGGGGCTGGGGTCGCTGGATCAGCCCCAGCATTTT. Translated, it gives CASSPQQGLGSLDQPQHF. The full variable domain, rest sourced from reference TRBV28 and TRBJ1-5, is DVKVTQSSRYLVKRTGEKVFLECVQDMDHENMFWYRQDPGLGLRLIYFSYDVKMKEKGDIPEGYSVSREKKERFSLILESASTNQTSMYLCASSPQQGLGSLDQPQHFGDGTRLSIL.

CDR3 nucleotide sequence: TGCAGCGCCCTCGACAGGGTGGGTAACTATGGCTACACCTTC. Its protein product is CSALDRVGNYGYTF. The chain combines TRBV29-1 with TRBJ1-2; 7 bases are a match to TRBD1. This CDR3 comprises 14 residues. The V and J ends lost 7 bases and 1 base, in that order; junction bases with no gene match: 9. In germline, CDR1 is SQVTM, CDR2 ANQGSEA.

The V gene is TRBV2, the J gene TRBJ1-2; TRBD1 is a possible D gene (5 bases). The germline CDR1 and CDR2 sequences are SNHLY and FYNNEI. The V and J ends lost 2 bases and 4 bases respectively, with 14 bases between them. The CDR3 runs 15 residues. CDR3 region: CASSEIFPTVYGYTF. CDR3 sequence (DNA): TGTGCCAGCAGTGAAATTTTCCCGACAGTCTATGGCTACACCTTC.

The rearrangement links TRBV28 to TRBJ1-2; 8 bases are a match to TRBD1. This CDR3 has 15 amino acids. With 3 bases clipped from V and 6 bases from J, the junction kept 9 bases outside the gene matches. Germline V gene sequence: CDR1 MDHEN, CDR2 SYDVKM. The CDR3 DNA is TGTGCCAGCAGTTTCCTTACAGGGGGAGTGGATGGCTACACCTTC. Translating gives CASSFLTGGVDGYTF.

The chain has TRBV7-9 and TRBJ1-1; 12 nucleotides match TRBD1. Germline CDR1 is SEHNR and CDR2 is FQNEAQ (reference sequence). Unmatched junction bases numbered 11, after V lost 5 bases and J lost 1 base. The CDR3 is made up of 18 amino acids. The CDR3: CASSNSGTGGRSNTEAFF. CDR3 nucleotides: TGTGCCAGCAGCAATTCCGGGACAGGGGGCAGATCGAACACTGAAGCTTTCTTT.

The sample holds a few counts of this clone. This chain joins TRBV9 and TRBJ2-5; 8 positions agree with TRBD1. Trimming took 0 bases from V and 6 from J; bases not matched to a gene: 4. CDR1 SGDLS and CDR2 YYNGEE come from the germline V gene. The CDR3 extends over 14 amino acids. The CDR3 bases are TGTGCCAGCAGCGTAGCTCCAGGGGGCCAGACCCAGTACTTC. Protein sequence: CASSVAPGGQTQYF. The complete variable domain, with remaining parts taken from reference TRBV9 and TRBJ2-5, reads DSGVTQTPKHLITATGQRVTLRCSPRSGDLSVYWYQQSLDQGLQFLIQYYNGEERAKGNILERFSAQQFPDLHSELNLSSLELGDSALYFCASSVAPGGQTQYFGPGTRLLVL.

J is TRBJ1-2 and V is TRBV5-6, with D tentatively TRBD1 (5 bases). V lost 1 base and J lost 4, with 8 bases in between. The V gene's germline CDR1 is SGHDT and CDR2 YYEEEE. This CDR3 contains 13 residues. The CDR3 here is CASSLTGSYGYTF. The CDR3 DNA reads TGTGCCAGCAGCTTGACAGGTTCCTATGGCTACACCTTC.

This clone was recorded a few times. The chain is built from TRBV3-1 (or the pseudogene TRBV3-2) and TRBJ1-2; D not resolved. Trimming took off 0 bases at V and 3 bases at J, with 17 bases between the two ends. The CDR3 sequence is 17 residues long. Germline assignment: CDR1 LGHDT and CDR2 YNNKEL (reference sequence). The CDR3 coding sequence is TGTGCCAGCAGCCAAGATCCCTCGTTCTCTGGAGACTATGGCTACACCTTC. Translated: CASSQDPSFSGDYGYTF.

This clone was detected once. The chain links TRBV2 to TRBJ2-7; unclear D gene. Germline V gene lookup returns CDR1 SNHLY and CDR2 FYNNEI. The CDR3 has 13 residues. The V and J ends lost 7 bases and 0 bases respectively, with 10 bases between them. CDR3 residues: CASNRWSSYEQYF. The CDR3 nucleotides are TGTGCCAGCAATCGGTGGAGCTCCTACGAGCAGTACTTC.

This rearrangement joins TRBV6-5 to TRBJ2-1, with D maybe TRBD1 (6 bases). The germline V gene encodes CDR1 MNHEY and CDR2 SVGAGI. The CDR3 contains 15 residues. Trimming left V 2 bases short and J 4 bases short, with 12 bases between. This chain's CDR3 is CASSYTNRGYNEQFF. The CDR3 DNA reads as TGTGCCAGCAGTTACACTAATAGGGGGTACAATGAGCAGTTCTTC.

The V gene is TRBV10-3, the J gene TRBJ2-7, with 7 bases aligning to TRBD2. Germline CDR1 reads ENHRY; CDR2 reads SYGVKD. With V trimmed by 2 bases and J by 7 bases, 14 bases remained unmatched. This CDR3 is built from 16 residues. The CDR3 loop reads CAISERQAGGSVEQYF. The CDR3 DNA sequence: TGTGCCATCAGTGAGAGGCAGGCGGGCGGGAGCGTGGAGCAGTACTTC.

The chain uses TRBV6-2 or TRBV6-3 and TRBJ2-3; TRBD1 aligns across 10 bases. V was clipped by 6 bases and J by 2 bases; unmatched bases: 8. The CDR3 extends over 16 amino acids. CDR1 is MNHEY and CDR2 is SVGEGT in the germline V gene. The CDR3 sequence is CASSLGTGAHTDTQYF. The CDR3 nucleotides are TGTGCCAGCAGCCTGGGGACAGGGGCCCACACAGATACGCAGTATTTT.

CDR3 residues: CASSFRDRVFGGELFF. Written as DNA, the CDR3 is TGTGCCAGCAGTTTTCGGGACAGGGTTTTTGGCGGGGAGCTGTTTTTT. The chain is built from TRBV28 and TRBJ2-2; 9 nucleotides align to TRBD1. Germline V gene sequence: CDR1 MDHEN, CDR2 SYDVKM. This CDR3 has 16 amino acids. V trimming: 3 bases; J trimming: 7 bases; junction bases outside the gene matches: 9.

This chain connects TRBV29-1 to TRBJ2-2; tentative D call: TRBD1 (6 bases). Germline V CDR1 and CDR2: SQVTM, ANQGSEA. Trimming stripped 3 bases from V and 4 bases from J, with 18 bases between. The CDR3 contains 16 residues. The CDR3 reads CSVDPNPGHSTGELFF. CDR3 sequence (DNA): TGCAGCGTTGATCCTAATCCGGGACATTCCACCGGGGAGCTGTTTTTT.

The chain is built from TRBV19 and TRBJ1-2; D gene uncertain. The CDR3 length is 13 residues. The V and J ends lost 3 bases and 4 bases respectively, with 9 bases between them. CDR1 and CDR2 from the germline V gene are LNHDA and SQIVND (reference sequence). The CDR3 region is CASSMVTRYGYTF. The CDR3 DNA reads as TGTGCCAGTAGTATGGTCACACGCTATGGCTACACCTTC.